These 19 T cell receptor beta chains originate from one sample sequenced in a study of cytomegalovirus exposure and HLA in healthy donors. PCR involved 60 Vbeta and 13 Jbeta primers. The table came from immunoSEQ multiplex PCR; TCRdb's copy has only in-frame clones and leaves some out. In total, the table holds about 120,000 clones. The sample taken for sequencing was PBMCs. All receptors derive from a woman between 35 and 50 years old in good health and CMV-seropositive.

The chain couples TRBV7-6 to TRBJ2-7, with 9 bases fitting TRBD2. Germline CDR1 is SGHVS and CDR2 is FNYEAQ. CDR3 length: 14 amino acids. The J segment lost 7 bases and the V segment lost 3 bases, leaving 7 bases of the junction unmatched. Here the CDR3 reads CASSLGGRAKEQYF. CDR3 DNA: TGTGCCAGCAGCTTGGGCGGGAGGGCCAAGGAGCAGTACTTC.

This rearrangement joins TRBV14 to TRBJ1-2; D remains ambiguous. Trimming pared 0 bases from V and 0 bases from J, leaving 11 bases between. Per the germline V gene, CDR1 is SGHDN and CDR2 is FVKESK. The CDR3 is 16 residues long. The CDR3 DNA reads TGTGCCAGCAGCCAAGATTGGGCAGATGCTAACTATGGCTACACCTTC. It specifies CASSQDWADANYGYTF. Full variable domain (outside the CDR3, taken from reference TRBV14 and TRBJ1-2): EAGVTQFPSHSVIEKGQTVTLRCDPISGHDNLYWYRRVMGKEIKFLLHFVKESKQDESGMPNNRFLAERTGGTYSTLKVQPAELEDSGVYFCASSQDWADANYGYTFGSGTRLTVV.

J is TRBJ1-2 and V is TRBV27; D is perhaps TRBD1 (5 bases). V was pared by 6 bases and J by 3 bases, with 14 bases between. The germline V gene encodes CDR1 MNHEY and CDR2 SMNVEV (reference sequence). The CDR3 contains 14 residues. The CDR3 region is CASRSTGTHYGYTF. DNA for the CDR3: TGTGCCAGCAGATCTACAGGAACCCACTATGGCTACACCTTC.

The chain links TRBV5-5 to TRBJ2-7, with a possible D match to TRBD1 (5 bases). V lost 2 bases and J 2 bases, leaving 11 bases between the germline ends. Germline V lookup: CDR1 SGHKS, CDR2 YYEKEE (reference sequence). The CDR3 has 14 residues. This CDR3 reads CASSLFQGAYEQYF. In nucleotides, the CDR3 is TGTGCCAGCAGCTTATTCCAGGGCGCCTACGAGCAGTACTTC.

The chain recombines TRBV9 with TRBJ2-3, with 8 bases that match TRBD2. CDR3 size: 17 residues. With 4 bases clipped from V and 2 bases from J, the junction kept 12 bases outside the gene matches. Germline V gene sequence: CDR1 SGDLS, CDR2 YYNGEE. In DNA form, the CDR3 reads TGTGCCAGCAGCTTTGGACTAGCCACCTTAGACACAGATACGCAGTATTTT. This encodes CASSFGLATLDTDTQYF.

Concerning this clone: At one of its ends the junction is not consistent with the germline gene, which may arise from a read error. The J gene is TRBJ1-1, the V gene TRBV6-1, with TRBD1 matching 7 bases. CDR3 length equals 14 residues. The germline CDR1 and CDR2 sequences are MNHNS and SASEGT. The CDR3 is CASSEVRDSSRKSF. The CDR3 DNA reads TGTGCCAGCAGTGAGGTCCGGGACAGCAGTCGGAAGTCATTT.

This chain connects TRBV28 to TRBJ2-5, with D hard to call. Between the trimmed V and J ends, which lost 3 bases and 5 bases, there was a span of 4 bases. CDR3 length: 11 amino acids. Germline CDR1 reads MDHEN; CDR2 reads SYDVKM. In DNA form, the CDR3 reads TGTGCCAGCAGTTTCCGGGAGACCCAGTACTTC. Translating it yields CASSFRETQYF. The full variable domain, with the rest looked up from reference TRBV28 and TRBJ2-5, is DVKVTQSSRYLVKRTGEKVFLECVQDMDHENMFWYRQDPGLGLRLIYFSYDVKMKEKGDIPEGYSVSREKKERFSLILESASTNQTSMYLCASSFRETQYFGPGTRLLVL.

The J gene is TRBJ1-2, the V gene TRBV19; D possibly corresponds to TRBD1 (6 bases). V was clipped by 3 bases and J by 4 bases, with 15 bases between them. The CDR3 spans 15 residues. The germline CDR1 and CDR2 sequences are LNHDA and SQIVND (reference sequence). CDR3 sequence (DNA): TGTGCCAGTAGTATCGGACAGCCCGGGACCTATGGCTACACCTTC. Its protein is CASSIGQPGTYGYTF.

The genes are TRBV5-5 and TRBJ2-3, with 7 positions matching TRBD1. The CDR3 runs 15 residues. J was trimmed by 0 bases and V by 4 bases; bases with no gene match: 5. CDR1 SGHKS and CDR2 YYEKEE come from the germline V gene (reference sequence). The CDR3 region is CASSPGTASTDTQYF. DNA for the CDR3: TGTGCCAGCAGCCCTGGGACAGCTAGCACAGATACGCAGTATTTT.

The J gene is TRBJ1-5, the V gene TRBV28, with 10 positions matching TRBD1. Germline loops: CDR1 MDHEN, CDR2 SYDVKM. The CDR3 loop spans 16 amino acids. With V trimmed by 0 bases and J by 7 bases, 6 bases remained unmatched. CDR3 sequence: CASSLWGGTGVQPQHF. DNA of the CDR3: TGTGCCAGCAGTTTATGGGGAGGGACAGGGGTGCAGCCCCAGCATTTT.

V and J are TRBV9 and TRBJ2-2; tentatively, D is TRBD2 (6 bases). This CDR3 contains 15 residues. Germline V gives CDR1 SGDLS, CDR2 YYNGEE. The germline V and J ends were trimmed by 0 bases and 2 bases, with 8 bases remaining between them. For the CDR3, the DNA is TGTGCCAGCAGCGTAGCGGACTATAACACCGGGGAGCTGTTTTTT. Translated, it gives CASSVADYNTGELFF.

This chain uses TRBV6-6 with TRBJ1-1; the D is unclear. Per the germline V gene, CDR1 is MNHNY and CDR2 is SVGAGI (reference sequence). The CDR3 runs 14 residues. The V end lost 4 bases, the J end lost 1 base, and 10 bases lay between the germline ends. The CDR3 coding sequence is TGTGCCAGCAGTTTTTTGACTCGGAACACTGAAGCTTTCTTT. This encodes CASSFLTRNTEAFF.

CDR3 region: CAISELGTEETQYF. CDR3 DNA sequence: TGTGCCATCAGTGAGCTTGGGACAGAAGAGACCCAGTACTTC. The V gene is TRBV10-3, the J gene TRBJ2-5, with 7 bases that match TRBD1. This CDR3 has 14 amino acids. With 2 bases clipped from V and 3 bases from J, the junction kept 3 bases outside the gene matches. Germline loops: CDR1 ENHRY, CDR2 SYGVKD.

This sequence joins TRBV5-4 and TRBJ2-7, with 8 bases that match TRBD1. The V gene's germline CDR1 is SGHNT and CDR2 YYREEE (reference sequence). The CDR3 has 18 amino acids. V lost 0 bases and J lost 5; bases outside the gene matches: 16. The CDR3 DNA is TGTGCCAGCAGCTTGGGGTCAGGGGGCATGGGACGGCTTGACGAGCAGTACTTC. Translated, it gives CASSLGSGGMGRLDEQYF.

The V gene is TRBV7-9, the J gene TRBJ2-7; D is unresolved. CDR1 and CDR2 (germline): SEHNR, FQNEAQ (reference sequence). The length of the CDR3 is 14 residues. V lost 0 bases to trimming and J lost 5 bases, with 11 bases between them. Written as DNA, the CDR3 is TGTGCCAGCAGCTTAGCTTTGCCACTTCACGAGCAGTACTTC. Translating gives CASSLALPLHEQYF.

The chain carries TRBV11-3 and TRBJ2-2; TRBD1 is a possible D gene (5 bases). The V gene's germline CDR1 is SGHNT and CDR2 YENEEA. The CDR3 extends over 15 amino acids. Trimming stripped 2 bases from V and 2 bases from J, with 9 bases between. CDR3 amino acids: CASSLSGINTGELFF. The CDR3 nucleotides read TGTGCCAGCAGCTTATCAGGGATAAACACCGGGGAGCTGTTTTTT.

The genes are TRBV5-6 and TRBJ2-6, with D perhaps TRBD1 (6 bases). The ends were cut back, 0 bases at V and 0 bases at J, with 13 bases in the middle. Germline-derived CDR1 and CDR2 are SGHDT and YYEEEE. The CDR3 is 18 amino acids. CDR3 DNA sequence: TGTGCCAGCAGCTTGGCCTCGACAGGCCACTCTGGGGCCAACGTCCTGACTTTC. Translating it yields CASSLASTGHSGANVLTF.

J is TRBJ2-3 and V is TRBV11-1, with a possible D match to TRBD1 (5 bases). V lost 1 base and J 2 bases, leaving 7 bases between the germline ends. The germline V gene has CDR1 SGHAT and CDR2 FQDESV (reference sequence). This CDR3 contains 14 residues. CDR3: CASSLGGFTDTQYF. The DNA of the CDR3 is TGTGCCAGCAGCTTAGGGGGCTTCACAGATACGCAGTATTTT.

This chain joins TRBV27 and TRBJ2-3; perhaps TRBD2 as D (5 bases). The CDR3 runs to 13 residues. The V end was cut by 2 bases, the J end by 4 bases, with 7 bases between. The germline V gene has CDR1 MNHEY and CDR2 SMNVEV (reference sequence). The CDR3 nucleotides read TGTGCCAGCAGTTTACTAGCAGCAGATACGCAGTATTTT. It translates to CASSLLAADTQYF.